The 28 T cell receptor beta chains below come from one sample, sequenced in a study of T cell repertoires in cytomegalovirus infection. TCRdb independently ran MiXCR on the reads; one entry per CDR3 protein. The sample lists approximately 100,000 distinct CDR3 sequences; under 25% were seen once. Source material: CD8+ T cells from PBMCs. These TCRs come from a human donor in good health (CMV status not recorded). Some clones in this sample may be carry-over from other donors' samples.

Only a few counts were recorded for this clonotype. CDR3 nucleotides: TGTGCCAGCGGGTCAAGCGGGGAGCTGTTTTTT. It is translated as CASGSSGELFF. The chain uses TRBV6-2 or TRBV6-3 and TRBJ2-2; D is ambiguous. There are 11 residues in the CDR3. Germline CDR1 is MNHEY and CDR2 is SVGEGT. V was cut by 8 bases and J by 7 bases, with 8 bases left in between.

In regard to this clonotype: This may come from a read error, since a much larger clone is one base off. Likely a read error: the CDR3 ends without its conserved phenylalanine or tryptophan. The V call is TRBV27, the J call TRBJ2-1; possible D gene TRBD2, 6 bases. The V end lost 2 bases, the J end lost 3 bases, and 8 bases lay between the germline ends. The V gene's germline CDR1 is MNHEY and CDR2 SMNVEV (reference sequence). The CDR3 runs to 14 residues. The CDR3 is CASSLGGVYNEQFL. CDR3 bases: TGTGCCAGCAGTTTAGGAGGGGTCTACAATGAGCAGTTCCTC.

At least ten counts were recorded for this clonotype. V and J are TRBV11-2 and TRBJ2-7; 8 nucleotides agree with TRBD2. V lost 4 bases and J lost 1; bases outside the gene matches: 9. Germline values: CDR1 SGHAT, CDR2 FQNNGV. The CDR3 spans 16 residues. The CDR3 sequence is CASSYMSGLESYEQYF. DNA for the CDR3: TGTGCCAGCAGCTATATGTCGGGACTAGAGTCCTACGAGCAGTACTTC. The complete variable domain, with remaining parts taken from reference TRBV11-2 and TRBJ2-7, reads EAGVAQSPRYKIIEKRQSVAFWCNPISGHATLYWYQQILGQGPKLLIQFQNNGVVDDSQLPKDRFSAERLKGVDSTLKIQPAKLEDSAVYLCASSYMSGLESYEQYFGPGTRLTVT.

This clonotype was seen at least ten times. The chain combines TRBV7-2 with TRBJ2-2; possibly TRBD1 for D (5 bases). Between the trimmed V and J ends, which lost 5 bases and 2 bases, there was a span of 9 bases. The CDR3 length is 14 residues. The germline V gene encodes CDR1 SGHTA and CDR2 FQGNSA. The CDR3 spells CASSPQGNTGELFF. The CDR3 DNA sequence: TGTGCCAGCAGCCCGCAGGGTAACACCGGGGAGCTGTTTTTT.

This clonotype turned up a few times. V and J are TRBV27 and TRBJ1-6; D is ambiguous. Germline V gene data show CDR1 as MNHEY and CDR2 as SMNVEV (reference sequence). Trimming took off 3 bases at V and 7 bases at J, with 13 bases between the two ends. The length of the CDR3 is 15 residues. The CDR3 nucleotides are TGTGCCAGCAGTTTTCTGTTAGAGACCAATTCACCCCTCCACTTT. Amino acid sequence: CASSFLLETNSPLHF.

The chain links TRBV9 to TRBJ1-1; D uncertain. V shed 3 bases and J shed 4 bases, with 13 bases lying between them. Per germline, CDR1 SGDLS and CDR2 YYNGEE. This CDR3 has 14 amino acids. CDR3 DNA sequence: TGTGCCAGCAGCGCCGTAGATACTGGCACTGAAGCTTTCTTT. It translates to CASSAVDTGTEAFF.

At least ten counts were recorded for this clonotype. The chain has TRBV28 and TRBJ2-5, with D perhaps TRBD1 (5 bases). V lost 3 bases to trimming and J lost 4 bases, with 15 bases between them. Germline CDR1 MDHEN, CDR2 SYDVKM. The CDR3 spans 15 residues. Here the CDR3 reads CASSFSRTQRETQYF. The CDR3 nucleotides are TGTGCCAGCAGTTTTTCCCGGACACAGCGAGAGACCCAGTACTTC.

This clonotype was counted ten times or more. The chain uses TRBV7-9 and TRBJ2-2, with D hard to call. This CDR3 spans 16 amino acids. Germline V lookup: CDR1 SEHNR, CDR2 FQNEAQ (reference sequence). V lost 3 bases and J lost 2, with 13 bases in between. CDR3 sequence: CASSLRLGSNTGELFF. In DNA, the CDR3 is TGTGCCAGCAGCTTGAGGTTAGGCTCAAACACCGGGGAGCTGTTTTTT. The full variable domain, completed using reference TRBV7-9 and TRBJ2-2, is DTGVSQNPRHKITKRGQNVTFRCDPISEHNRLYWYRQTLGQGPEFLTYFQNEAQLEKSRLLSDRFSAERPKGSFSTLEIQRTEQGDSAMYLCASSLRLGSNTGELFFGEGSRLTVL.

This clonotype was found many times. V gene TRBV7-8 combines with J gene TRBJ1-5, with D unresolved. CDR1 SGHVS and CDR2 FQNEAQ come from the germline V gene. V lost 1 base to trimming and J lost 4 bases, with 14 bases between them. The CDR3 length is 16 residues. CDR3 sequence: CASSLELFGGNQPQHF. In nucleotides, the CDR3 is TGTGCCAGCAGCTTAGAACTTTTCGGCGGGAATCAGCCCCAGCATTTT.

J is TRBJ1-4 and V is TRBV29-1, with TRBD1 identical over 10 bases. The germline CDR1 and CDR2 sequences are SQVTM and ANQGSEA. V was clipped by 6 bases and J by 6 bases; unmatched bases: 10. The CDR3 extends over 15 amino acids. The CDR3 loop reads CSVVTAGTGDEKLFF. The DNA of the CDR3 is TGCAGCGTGGTAACAGCCGGGACAGGGGATGAAAAACTGTTTTTT.

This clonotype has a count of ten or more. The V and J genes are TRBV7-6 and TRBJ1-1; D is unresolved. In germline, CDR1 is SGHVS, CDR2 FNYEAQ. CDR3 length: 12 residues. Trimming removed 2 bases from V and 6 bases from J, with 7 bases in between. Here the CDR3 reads CASSLNSAEAFF. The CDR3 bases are TGTGCCAGCAGCTTAAATTCCGCTGAAGCTTTCTTT.

Here the CDR3 reads CASEPGQGLYEQYF. As DNA, the CDR3 is TGTGCCAGCGAGCCGGGACAGGGGCTCTACGAGCAGTACTTC. The rearrangement joins TRBV6-2 or TRBV6-3 to TRBJ2-7; the match to TRBD1 covers 10 bases. The CDR3 has 14 residues. V was pared by 8 bases and J by 3 bases, with 7 bases of the junction left unmatched. Looked up from germline, CDR1 is MNHEY and CDR2 is SVGEGT.

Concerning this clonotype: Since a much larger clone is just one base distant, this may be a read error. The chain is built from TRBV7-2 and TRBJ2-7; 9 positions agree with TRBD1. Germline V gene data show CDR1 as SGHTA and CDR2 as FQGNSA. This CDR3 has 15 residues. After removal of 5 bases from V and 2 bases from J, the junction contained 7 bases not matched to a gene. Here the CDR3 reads CTSSLDRGITYEQYF. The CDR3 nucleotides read TGTACCAGCAGCCTAGACAGGGGGATTACCTACGAGCAGTACTTC.

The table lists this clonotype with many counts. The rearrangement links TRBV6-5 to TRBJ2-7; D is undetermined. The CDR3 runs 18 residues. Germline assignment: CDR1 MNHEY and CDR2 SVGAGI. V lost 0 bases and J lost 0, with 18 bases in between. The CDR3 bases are TGTGCCAGCAGTTACTCGGCTCAGGACCCCATACCCTCCTACGAGCAGTACTTC. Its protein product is CASSYSAQDPIPSYEQYF.

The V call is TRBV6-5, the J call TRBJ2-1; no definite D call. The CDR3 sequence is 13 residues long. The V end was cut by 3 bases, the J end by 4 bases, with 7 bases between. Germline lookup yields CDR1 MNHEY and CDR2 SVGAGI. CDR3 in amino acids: CASSYASYNEQFF. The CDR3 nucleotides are TGTGCCAGCAGTTATGCTAGTTACAATGAGCAGTTCTTC.

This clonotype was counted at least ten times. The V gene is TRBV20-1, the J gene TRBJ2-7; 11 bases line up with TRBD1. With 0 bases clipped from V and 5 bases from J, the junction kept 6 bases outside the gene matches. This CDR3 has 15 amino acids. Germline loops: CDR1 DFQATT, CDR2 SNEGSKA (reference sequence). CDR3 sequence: CSARDPGQGAHEQYF. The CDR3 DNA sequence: TGCAGTGCTAGAGATCCTGGACAGGGGGCCCACGAGCAGTACTTC.

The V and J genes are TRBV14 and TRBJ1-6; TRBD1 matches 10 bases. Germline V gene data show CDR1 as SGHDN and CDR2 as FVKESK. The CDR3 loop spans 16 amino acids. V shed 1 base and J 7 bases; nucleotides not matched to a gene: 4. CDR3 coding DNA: TGTGCCAGCAGCCAAGCCGGGACAGGGGTCAATTCACCCCTCCACTTT. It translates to CASSQAGTGVNSPLHF.

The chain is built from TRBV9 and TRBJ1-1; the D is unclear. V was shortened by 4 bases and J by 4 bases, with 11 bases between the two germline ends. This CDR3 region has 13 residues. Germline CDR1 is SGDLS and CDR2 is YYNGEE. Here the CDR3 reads CASSLRSGTEAFF. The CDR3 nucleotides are TGTGCCAGCAGCCTTAGGAGTGGCACTGAAGCTTTCTTT.

The CDR3 DNA reads TGTGCCAGCAGCTTTCCGGGAGGCTCTGAGACCCAGTACTTC. It is translated as CASSFPGGSETQYF. This chain joins TRBV7-2 and TRBJ2-5; 7 bases align to TRBD2. This CDR3 comprises 14 residues. Germline V gives CDR1 SGHTA, CDR2 FQGNSA. V lost 3 bases to trimming and J lost 5 bases; unmatched junction nucleotides: 6.

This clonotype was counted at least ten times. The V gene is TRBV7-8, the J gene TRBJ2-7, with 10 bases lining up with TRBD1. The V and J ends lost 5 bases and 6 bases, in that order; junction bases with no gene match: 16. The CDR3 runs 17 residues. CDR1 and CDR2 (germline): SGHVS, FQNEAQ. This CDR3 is CASSQGGPVTGGGEQYF. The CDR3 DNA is TGTGCCAGCAGCCAAGGGGGCCCAGTGACAGGGGGCGGCGAGCAGTACTTC.

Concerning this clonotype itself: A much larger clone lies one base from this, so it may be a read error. CDR3 DNA sequence: TGTGCCAGCAGCACTTCAGGGGCCCTCTTGTTGTACTATGGCTACACCTTC. Its protein product is CASSTSGALLLYYGYTF. V gene TRBV7-2 combines with J gene TRBJ1-2, with D possibly TRBD1 on 6 matching bases. Deletions cut 5 bases from V and 3 bases from J, with 22 bases between. Germline V CDR1 and CDR2: SGHTA, FQGNSA. The CDR3 contains 17 residues.

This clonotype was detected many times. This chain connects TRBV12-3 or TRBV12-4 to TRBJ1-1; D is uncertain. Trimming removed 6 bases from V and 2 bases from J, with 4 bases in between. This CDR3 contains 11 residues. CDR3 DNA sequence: TGTGCCAGCAGCCCCAACACTGAAGCTTTCTTT. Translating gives CASSPNTEAFF.

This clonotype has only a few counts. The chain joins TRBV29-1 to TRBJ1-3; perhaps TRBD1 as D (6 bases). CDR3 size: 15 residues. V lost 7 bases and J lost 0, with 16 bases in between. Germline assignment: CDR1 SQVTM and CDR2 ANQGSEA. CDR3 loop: CSASLAGDSGNTIYF. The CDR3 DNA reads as TGCAGCGCCTCACTAGCAGGGGACTCTGGAAACACCATATATTTT.

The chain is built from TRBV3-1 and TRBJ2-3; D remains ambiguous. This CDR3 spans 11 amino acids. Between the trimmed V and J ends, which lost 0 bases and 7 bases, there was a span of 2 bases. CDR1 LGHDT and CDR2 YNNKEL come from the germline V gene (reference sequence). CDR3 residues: CASSQDYTQYF. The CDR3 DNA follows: TGTGCCAGCAGCCAAGATTATACGCAGTATTTT.

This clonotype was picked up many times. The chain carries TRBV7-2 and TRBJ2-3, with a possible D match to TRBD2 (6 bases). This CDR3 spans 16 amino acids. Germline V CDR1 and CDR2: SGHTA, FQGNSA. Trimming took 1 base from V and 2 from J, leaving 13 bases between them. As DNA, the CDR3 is TGTGCCAGCAGCTTAGTCGTCGGGAGAATCACAGATACGCAGTATTTT. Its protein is CASSLVVGRITDTQYF.

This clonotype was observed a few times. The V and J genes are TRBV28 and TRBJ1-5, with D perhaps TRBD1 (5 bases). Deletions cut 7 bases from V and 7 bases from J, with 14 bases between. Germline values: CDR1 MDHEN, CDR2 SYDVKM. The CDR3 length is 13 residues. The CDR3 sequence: CASTGGAGQPQHF. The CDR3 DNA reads TGTGCCAGCACCGGTGGGGCGGGACAGCCCCAGCATTTT. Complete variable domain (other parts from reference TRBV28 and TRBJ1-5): DVKVTQSSRYLVKRTGEKVFLECVQDMDHENMFWYRQDPGLGLRLIYFSYDVKMKEKGDIPEGYSVSREKKERFSLILESASTNQTSMYLCASTGGAGQPQHFGDGTRLSIL.

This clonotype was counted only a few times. The CDR3 loop is CASSIAGQLAENTDTQYF. Written as DNA, the CDR3 is TGTGCCAGTAGTATAGCGGGGCAGCTAGCGGAAAACACAGATACGCAGTATTTT. The chain joins TRBV19 to TRBJ2-3; TRBD2 matches 7 bases. The germline gives CDR1 LNHDA, CDR2 SQIVND (reference sequence). V lost 1 base to trimming and J lost 2 bases; unmatched junction nucleotides: 12. The CDR3 length is 18 residues.

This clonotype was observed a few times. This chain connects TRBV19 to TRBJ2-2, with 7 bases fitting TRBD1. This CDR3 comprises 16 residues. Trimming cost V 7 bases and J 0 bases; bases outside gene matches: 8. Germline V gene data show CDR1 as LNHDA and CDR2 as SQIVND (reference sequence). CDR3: CASTSHRGPNTGELFF. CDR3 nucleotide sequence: TGTGCCAGTACCAGCCACAGGGGACCGAACACCGGGGAGCTGTTTTTT. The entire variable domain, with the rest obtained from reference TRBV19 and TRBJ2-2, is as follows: DGGITQSPKYLFRKEGQNVTLSCEQNLNHDAMYWYRQDPGQGLRLIYYSQIVNDFQKGDIAEGYSVSREKKESFPLTVTSAQKNPTAFYLCASTSHRGPNTGELFFGEGSRLTVL.